Each of the 20 T cell receptor beta chains below was sequenced from the same sample in a study of T cell responses to AZD1222 COVID-19 vaccine. The method was immunoSEQ multiplex PCR; TCRdb's version includes in-frame clones alone and lacks a portion of them. The sample carries some 66,000 clones, about nine tenths recorded once. Sequencing was performed on peripheral blood, taken 28 days after the second AZD1222 dose. Source of these receptors: an adult who received the AZD1222 COVID-19 vaccine.

The chain uses TRBV12-3 or TRBV12-4 and TRBJ1-1; no firm D call. CDR3 length equals 12 residues. Trimming took off 5 bases at V and 3 bases at J, with 7 bases between the two ends. Here the CDR3 reads CASSPPDTEAFF. CDR3 sequence (DNA): TGTGCCAGCAGTCCCCCCGACACTGAAGCTTTCTTT.

V is TRBV7-9 and J is TRBJ2-3; 12 bases align to TRBD2. J lost 6 bases, V lost 6 bases, and 4 bases had no gene match. Germline CDR1 reads SEHNR; CDR2 reads FQNEAQ (reference sequence). The CDR3 consists of 14 residues. For the CDR3, the DNA is TGTGCCAGCAGTCCCGGGACTAGCGGGGATACGCAGTATTTT. It codes for CASSPGTSGDTQYF.

V gene TRBV19 combines with J gene TRBJ1-1; D is possibly TRBD1 (5 bases). The germline V gene has CDR1 LNHDA and CDR2 SQIVND (reference sequence). This CDR3 has 14 residues. V was clipped by 5 bases and J by 1 base, with 11 bases between them. The CDR3 loop is CASSLSGTNTEAFF. The CDR3 DNA is TGTGCCAGTAGTTTATCCGGGACGAACACTGAAGCTTTCTTT.

V usage is TRBV30 and J usage is TRBJ1-6, with unresolved D. Germline CDR1 reads GTSNPN; CDR2 reads SVGIG (reference sequence). The germline V and J ends were trimmed by 0 bases and 3 bases, with 12 bases remaining between them. The CDR3 covers 16 residues. This chain's CDR3 is CAWSVLPSSYNSPLHF. The CDR3 bases are TGTGCCTGGAGTGTACTCCCTTCCAGCTATAATTCACCCCTCCACTTT.

The CDR3 DNA reads as TGTGCCAGCAGCTTTAGGCCCCCCTATAGCGGGAGGGCCTACGAGCAGTACTTC. Translation: CASSFRPPYSGRAYEQYF. The V gene is TRBV11-2, the J gene TRBJ2-7; TRBD2 matches at 11 bases. Germline V CDR1 and CDR2: SGHAT, FQNNGV. This CDR3 is built from 18 residues. J gave up 2 bases and V 3 bases, and 12 bases lay outside the gene matches.

CDR3 nucleotide sequence: TGTGCTAGTGGTGAGGGGGCGGGTTACGAGCAGTACTTC. The encoded protein is CASGEGAGYEQYF. The V and J genes are TRBV12-5 and TRBJ2-7; 7 nucleotides match TRBD1. There are 13 residues in the CDR3. Germline V gene data show CDR1 as LGHNT and CDR2 as FRNRAP. The V and J ends lost 5 bases and 4 bases, in that order; junction bases with no gene match: 5.

The CDR3 nucleotides are TGTGCCAGCAGCTTTTATAGTTCCCGCGAGCAGTACTTC. Encoded protein: CASSFYSSREQYF. The rearrangement uses TRBV11-2 and TRBJ2-7; no reliable D call. Germline V CDR1 and CDR2: SGHAT, FQNNGV. The CDR3 is 13 amino acids. V was pared by 3 bases and J by 6 bases, with 12 bases between.

V and J are TRBV10-2 and TRBJ1-1, with D maybe TRBD1 (5 bases). The CDR3 runs to 14 residues. V was cut by 6 bases and J by 4 bases, with 15 bases left in between. The germline V gene encodes CDR1 WSHSY and CDR2 SAAADI. CDR3 sequence: CASSVNVQGTEAFF. The CDR3 bases are TGCGCCAGCAGCGTGAACGTTCAGGGCACTGAAGCTTTCTTT.

The V gene is TRBV28, the J gene TRBJ2-2, with unresolved D. Trimming shortened V by 5 bases and J by 7 bases, and 11 bases separated the two germline ends. Germline CDR1 and CDR2: MDHEN and SYDVKM. CDR3 length equals 13 residues. CDR3 DNA sequence: TGTGCCAGCAGTCAACCCGACTTCGGGGAGCTGTTTTTT. Protein product: CASSQPDFGELFF.

V is TRBV7-9 and J is TRBJ2-1; D may correspond to TRBD1 or TRBD2 (6 bases each). Looked up from germline, CDR1 is SEHNR and CDR2 is FQNEAQ (reference sequence). Trimming removed 3 bases at V and 7 bases at J, with 13 bases between. This CDR3 is built from 14 residues. CDR3 sequence reads: CASSFGGLGNEQFF. The DNA for the CDR3 is TGTGCCAGCAGCTTCGGGGGCCTTGGGAATGAGCAGTTCTTC. Full variable domain (outside the CDR3, taken from reference TRBV7-9 and TRBJ2-1): DTGVSQNPRHKITKRGQNVTFRCDPISEHNRLYWYRQTLGQGPEFLTYFQNEAQLEKSRLLSDRFSAERPKGSFSTLEIQRTEQGDSAMYLCASSFGGLGNEQFFGPGTRLTVL.

This clone was recorded once. The chain's CDR3 is CASSTTGNTEAFF. CDR3 nucleotides: TGTGCCAGTAGCACGACAGGGAACACTGAAGCTTTCTTT. The chain carries TRBV19 and TRBJ1-1; the D gene is possibly TRBD1 (6 bases). The V gene's germline CDR1 is LNHDA and CDR2 SQIVND (reference sequence). V was trimmed by 6 bases and J by 1 base, leaving 9 bases between them. The CDR3 runs 13 residues.

The rearrangement links TRBV19 to TRBJ2-1; either TRBD1 or TRBD2 may fit D (6 bases each). V was clipped by 5 bases and J by 5 bases, with 13 bases between them. CDR1 is LNHDA, CDR2 SQIVND, per germline (reference sequence). The CDR3 runs 14 residues. CDR3 loop: CASSPRGRDNEQFF. Written as DNA, the CDR3 is TGTGCCAGTAGTCCCCGGGGGCGGGACAATGAGCAGTTCTTC. Based on the CDR3 plus reference TRBV19 and TRBJ2-1, the full variable domain is DGGITQSPKYLFRKEGQNVTLSCEQNLNHDAMYWYRQDPGQGLRLIYYSQIVNDFQKGDIAEGYSVSREKKESFPLTVTSAQKNPTAFYLCASSPRGRDNEQFFGPGTRLTVL.

This clone appeared a single time. The V gene is TRBV7-9, the J gene TRBJ2-1, with a possible D match to TRBD2 (7 bases). CDR3 length: 15 residues. In germline, CDR1 is SEHNR, CDR2 FQNEAQ (reference sequence). Trimming stripped 7 bases from V and 8 bases from J, with 21 bases between. This chain's CDR3 is CASTHQGREIDEQFF. In nucleotides, the CDR3 is TGTGCCAGCACCCATCAGGGGCGGGAGATCGATGAGCAGTTCTTC. Full variable domain (rest looked up from reference TRBV7-9 and TRBJ2-1): DTGVSQNPRHKITKRGQNVTFRCDPISEHNRLYWYRQTLGQGPEFLTYFQNEAQLEKSRLLSDRFSAERPKGSFSTLEIQRTEQGDSAMYLCASTHQGREIDEQFFGPGTRLTVL.

The chain's CDR3 is CASSPDRGWNTEAFF. The CDR3 bases are TGTGCCAGCAGTCCCGACAGGGGTTGGAACACTGAAGCTTTCTTT. V and J are TRBV27 and TRBJ1-1; 8 bases align to TRBD1. The CDR3 has 15 amino acids. J gave up 1 base and V 5 bases, and 6 bases lay outside the gene matches. The germline gives CDR1 MNHEY, CDR2 SMNVEV (reference sequence).

The chain carries TRBV6-2 or TRBV6-3 and TRBJ2-7; no reliable D call. V was pared by 4 bases and J by 2 bases, with 3 bases between. This CDR3 has 11 amino acids. Germline loops: CDR1 MNHEY, CDR2 SVGEGT. CDR3 amino acids: CASSWTYEQYF. The CDR3 DNA is TGTGCCAGCAGTTGGACCTACGAGCAGTACTTC.

This rearrangement joins TRBV29-1 to TRBJ1-2, with D hard to call. This CDR3 comprises 11 residues. Germline CDR1 and CDR2: SQVTM and ANQGSEA. The ends were cut back, 2 bases at V and 6 bases at J, with 7 bases in the middle. The CDR3 protein is CSVEIRDGYTF. The DNA for the CDR3 is TGCAGCGTTGAAATTAGGGATGGCTACACCTTC.

The chain has TRBV12-5 and TRBJ2-1, with D possibly matching TRBD1 (5 bases). V dropped 3 bases and J dropped 6 bases, with 15 bases sitting between them. The germline gives CDR1 LGHNT, CDR2 FRNRAP. The CDR3 spans 15 residues. CDR3 nucleotide sequence: TGTGCTAGTGGTTTTGGGGAAAGGGGCGGCAATGAGCAGTTCTTC. Amino acid sequence: CASGFGERGGNEQFF.

The V call is TRBV6-5, the J call TRBJ1-4; TRBD1 matches 7 bases. Germline values: CDR1 MNHEY, CDR2 SVGAGI. V was pared by 0 bases and J by 6 bases, with 1 base of the junction left unmatched. The CDR3 sequence is 14 residues long. The CDR3 DNA reads TGTGCCAGCAGTTACTCCCAGGGGGATGAAAAACTGTTTTTT. Its protein is CASSYSQGDEKLFF.

This chain connects TRBV11-3 to TRBJ2-7; D is possibly TRBD1 (5 bases). Trimming left V 2 bases short and J 2 bases short, with 19 bases between. From germline, CDR1 is SGHNT and CDR2 YENEEA. CDR3 length: 17 amino acids. The CDR3 DNA follows: TGTGCCAGCAGCTTATCCCCACCATCGGACAAAGCCTACGAGCAGTACTTC. Protein: CASSLSPPSDKAYEQYF.

The rearrangement uses TRBV28 and TRBJ1-2; the D is unclear. CDR3 length: 11 residues. Germline assignment: CDR1 MDHEN and CDR2 SYDVKM. The V end was cut by 6 bases, the J end by 0 bases, with 2 bases between. The CDR3 DNA reads TGTGCCAGCAGAACTAACTATGGCTACACCTTC. It is translated as CASRTNYGYTF.